Presented here are 21 T cell receptor beta chains from one specimen sequenced in a study of vaccination and CD4 T cells after COVID-19. Regarding treatment: approximately nine-day PBMC culture with coronavirus spike peptide pools or control peptides (ViraFEST assay). These receptors' antigens are unknown. Sequencing of DNA taken from cultured CD4+ T cells relied on the Oncomine TCR Beta short-read assay. Using its own MiXCR run on the PCR reads, TCRdb lists one record per CDR3 protein. The sample holds 11,000 to 15,000 distinct CDR3 sequences, approximately 62% seen once. The sequenced material came from CD4+ T cells from blood, cultured in vitro. Every receptor here comes from a human donor who had recovered from COVID-19.

The chain combines TRBV20-1 with TRBJ1-5, with D maybe TRBD1 (6 bases). From germline, CDR1 is DFQATT and CDR2 SNEGSKA (reference sequence). This CDR3 spans 13 amino acids. Trimming stripped 5 bases from V and 1 base from J, with 9 bases between. As DNA, the CDR3 is TGCAGTGCTCGGACAGAGAGCAATCAGCCCCAGCATTTT. This translates into CSARTESNQPQHF.

There are a few counts of this clonotype. This chain links TRBV30 with TRBJ1-5, with D tentatively TRBD1 (6 bases). This CDR3 contains 14 residues. Germline loops: CDR1 GTSNPN, CDR2 SVGIG (reference sequence). The V end lost 5 bases, the J end lost 4 bases, and 15 bases lay between the germline ends. This chain's CDR3 is CAWSHRDWNQPQHF. CDR3 coding DNA: TGTGCCTGGTCCCACAGGGATTGGAATCAGCCCCAGCATTTT.

The genes are TRBV20-1 and TRBJ1-6; no clear D. Looked up from germline, CDR1 is DFQATT and CDR2 is SNEGSKA (reference sequence). The CDR3 length is 15 residues. Between the trimmed V and J ends, which lost 0 bases and 7 bases, there was a span of 13 bases. CDR3 sequence (DNA): TGCAGTGCTAGAGAGGGGAAAACCAAGAATTCACCCCTCCACTTT. Amino acids: CSAREGKTKNSPLHF.

The V and J genes are TRBV7-2 and TRBJ1-1, with no clear D. This CDR3 contains 14 residues. Trimming removed 2 bases at V and 6 bases at J, with 13 bases between. Per the germline V gene, CDR1 is SGHTA and CDR2 is FQGNSA. The DNA of the CDR3 is TGTGCCAGCAGCTTATTCCGGGGTAGAGCTGAAGCTTTCTTT. This sequence encodes CASSLFRGRAEAFF.

This clonotype was detected only a few times. V usage is TRBV7-2 and J usage is TRBJ1-6, with 7 bases matching TRBD1. Per germline, CDR1 SGHTA and CDR2 FQGNSA. The CDR3 contains 16 residues. Losses at the gene ends were 5 bases for V and 7 bases for J; bases not matched to a gene: 11. Here the CDR3 reads CASSPTAGQRNSPLHF. CDR3 nucleotides: TGTGCCAGCAGCCCCACCGCGGGACAGCGGAATTCACCCCTCCACTTT. Based on the CDR3 plus reference TRBV7-2 and TRBJ1-6, the full variable domain is GAGVSQSPSNKVTEKGKDVELRCDPISGHTALYWYRQSLGQGLEFLIYFQGNSAPDKSGLPSDRFSAERTGGSVSTLTIQRTQQEDSAVYLCASSPTAGQRNSPLHFGNGTRLTVT.

Concerning this clonotype itself: Germline and junction disagree at one end, which may indicate a read error. CDR3 loop: CASSLAGKILF. CDR3 bases: TGTGCCAGCAGTCTTGCAGGGAAGATCCTCTTC. The chain joins TRBV2 to TRBJ1-2; D is possibly TRBD1 (5 bases). Germline values: CDR1 SNHLY, CDR2 FYNNEI. This CDR3 is built from 11 residues.

The chain uses TRBV20-1 and TRBJ1-1; D ambiguous. Germline V gene data show CDR1 as DFQATT and CDR2 as SNEGSKA (reference sequence). The CDR3 has 14 amino acids. Between the trimmed V and J ends, which lost 3 bases and 1 base, there was a span of 12 bases. The CDR3 nucleotides read TGCAGTGCTAGCCCCGGGCCTCGGAACACTGAAGCTTTCTTT. Its protein is CSASPGPRNTEAFF.

J is TRBJ1-2 and V is TRBV29-1, with 9 positions matching TRBD1. The CDR3 extends over 14 amino acids. Germline-derived CDR1 and CDR2 are SQVTM and ANQGSEA. With V trimmed by 3 bases and J by 4 bases, 6 bases remained unmatched. Here the CDR3 reads CSVDPPQGAYGYTF. The DNA for the CDR3 is TGCAGCGTTGATCCGCCACAGGGGGCCTATGGCTACACCTTC.

The genes are TRBV6-1 and TRBJ2-3; 10 bases are shared with TRBD2. The CDR3 spans 15 residues. Per the germline V gene, CDR1 is MNHNS and CDR2 is SASEGT. With V trimmed by 7 bases and J by 6 bases, 10 bases remained unmatched. CDR3 sequence: CASILAGGGADTQYF. In nucleotides, the CDR3 is TGTGCCAGCATCTTAGCGGGGGGCGGCGCGGATACGCAGTATTTT.

This chain connects TRBV28 to TRBJ2-7; possible D gene TRBD2, 6 bases. CDR3 length: 15 amino acids. V was cut by 6 bases and J by 4 bases, with 19 bases left in between. Per germline, CDR1 MDHEN and CDR2 SYDVKM. This CDR3 is CASSPLGTGIYEQYF. The CDR3 DNA reads as TGTGCCAGCAGCCCACTGGGGACTGGTATTTACGAGCAGTACTTC. The variable domain in full, with the rest retrieved from reference TRBV28 and TRBJ2-7, is DVKVTQSSRYLVKRTGEKVFLECVQDMDHENMFWYRQDPGLGLRLIYFSYDVKMKEKGDIPEGYSVSREKKERFSLILESASTNQTSMYLCASSPLGTGIYEQYFGPGTRLTVT.

The CDR3 is CAWTMEGATSNQPQHF. The CDR3 nucleotides read TGTGCCTGGACCATGGAGGGGGCGACAAGCAATCAGCCCCAGCATTTT. The rearrangement joins TRBV30 to TRBJ1-5; 7 bases agree with TRBD1. The CDR3 length is 16 residues. The V and J ends lost 4 bases and 1 base, in that order; junction bases with no gene match: 10. Germline loops: CDR1 GTSNPN, CDR2 SVGIG (reference sequence).

This sequence joins TRBV24-1 and TRBJ2-3, with 11 bases fitting TRBD1. With 7 bases clipped from V and 4 bases from J, the junction kept 3 bases outside the gene matches. The V gene's germline CDR1 is KGHDR and CDR2 SFDVKD. CDR3 length: 14 amino acids. CDR3 in amino acids: CATSRGQGADTQYF. The CDR3 DNA reads as TGTGCCACCAGCAGGGGACAGGGGGCAGATACGCAGTATTTT.

This chain connects TRBV30 to TRBJ1-6; 11 bases agree with TRBD1. Germline V gives CDR1 GTSNPN, CDR2 SVGIG (reference sequence). CDR3 length: 15 residues. V lost 5 bases to trimming and J lost 8 bases; unmatched junction nucleotides: 8. The CDR3 loop reads CAWSRRDRGDSPLHF. DNA for the CDR3: TGTGCCTGGTCCCGCAGGGACAGGGGGGATTCACCCCTCCACTTT. Filled out from reference TRBV30 and TRBJ1-6, the complete variable domain reads SQTIHQWPATLVQPVGSPLSLECTVEGTSNPNLYWYRQAAGRGLQLLFYSVGIGQISSEVPQNLSASRPQDRQFILSSKKLLLSDSGFYLCAWSRRDRGDSPLHFGNGTRLTVT.

V is TRBV12-3 or TRBV12-4 and J is TRBJ1-5; no clear D gene. Trimming pared 10 bases from V and 4 bases from J, leaving 17 bases between. The CDR3 length is 14 residues. CDR3 sequence (DNA): TGTGCCACTTCCGAGGGTCTTAATAATCAGCCCCAGCATTTT. As protein: CATSEGLNNQPQHF.

This chain joins TRBV6-1 and TRBJ1-5, with a tentative D call TRBD1 (5 bases). The CDR3 is 13 amino acids. Trimming pared 3 bases from V and 5 bases from J, leaving 8 bases between. Germline lookup yields CDR1 MNHNS and CDR2 SASEGT. CDR3 coding DNA: TGTGCCAGCAGTGACAGGGTAGATCAGCCCCAGCATTTT. Residues: CASSDRVDQPQHF.

This clonotype showed up just a few times. This chain uses TRBV20-1 with TRBJ1-1, with D possibly being TRBD1 (5 bases). The germline gives CDR1 DFQATT, CDR2 SNEGSKA (reference sequence). The CDR3 extends over 12 amino acids. Trimming shortened V by 4 bases and J by 4 bases, and 10 bases separated the two germline ends. CDR3 region: CSAKERGTEAFF. In DNA, the CDR3 is TGCAGTGCTAAAGAGAGGGGCACTGAAGCTTTCTTT.

This clonotype was seen more than once but under ten times. CDR3 region: CASSSPGGGSNTGELFF. As DNA, the CDR3 is TGTGCCAGCAGCTCCCCAGGAGGAGGGTCGAACACCGGGGAGCTGTTTTTT. V is TRBV7-9 and J is TRBJ2-2, with a possible D match to TRBD2 (6 bases). The length of the CDR3 is 17 residues. Trimming shortened V by 4 bases and J by 0 bases, and 15 bases separated the two germline ends. Germline-derived CDR1 and CDR2 are SEHNR and FQNEAQ (reference sequence).

The rearrangement joins TRBV27 to TRBJ1-2, with 7 nucleotides matching TRBD1. The CDR3 sequence is 13 residues long. Germline V CDR1 and CDR2: MNHEY, SMNVEV (reference sequence). The junction had 10 bases not matched to a gene; V was cut back by 7 bases and J by 8 bases. CDR3 region: CASMTNQGGGYTF. CDR3 nucleotide sequence: TGTGCCAGCATGACAAACCAGGGGGGCGGCTACACCTTC.

V is TRBV24-1 and J is TRBJ1-2; D uncertain. This CDR3 region has 14 residues. Germline V gives CDR1 KGHDR, CDR2 SFDVKD. V was pared by 1 base and J by 1 base, with 6 bases between. CDR3 coding DNA: TGTGCCACCAGTGATTTCACCCTTAACTATGGCTACACCTTC. Encoded protein: CATSDFTLNYGYTF.

The chain couples TRBV28 to TRBJ2-7, with 7 bases that match TRBD2. Per the germline V gene, CDR1 is MDHEN and CDR2 is SYDVKM. CDR3 length: 16 amino acids. V gave up 4 bases and J gave up 4 bases; unmatched junction bases: 13. The CDR3 is CASSSPSSGLTYEQYF. Written as DNA, the CDR3 is TGTGCCAGCAGTTCCCCATCTAGCGGTCTAACTTACGAGCAGTACTTC.

The CDR3 DNA is TGTGCCACCAGCAGAGATCTGGGAGGCGGTCGGCACACCATATATTTT. It translates to CATSRDLGGGRHTIYF. This rearrangement joins TRBV15 to TRBJ1-3; D unclear. This CDR3 has 16 residues. The V end lost 0 bases, the J end lost 8 bases, and 17 bases lay between the germline ends. In germline, CDR1 is LNHNV, CDR2 YYDKDF (reference sequence). The complete variable domain, with remaining parts taken from reference TRBV15 and TRBJ1-3, reads DAMVIQNPRYQVTQFGKPVTLSCSQTLNHNVMYWYQQKSSQAPKLLFHYYDKDFNNEADTPDNFQSRRPNTSFCFLDIRSPGLGDTAMYLCATSRDLGGGRHTIYFGEGSWLTVV.